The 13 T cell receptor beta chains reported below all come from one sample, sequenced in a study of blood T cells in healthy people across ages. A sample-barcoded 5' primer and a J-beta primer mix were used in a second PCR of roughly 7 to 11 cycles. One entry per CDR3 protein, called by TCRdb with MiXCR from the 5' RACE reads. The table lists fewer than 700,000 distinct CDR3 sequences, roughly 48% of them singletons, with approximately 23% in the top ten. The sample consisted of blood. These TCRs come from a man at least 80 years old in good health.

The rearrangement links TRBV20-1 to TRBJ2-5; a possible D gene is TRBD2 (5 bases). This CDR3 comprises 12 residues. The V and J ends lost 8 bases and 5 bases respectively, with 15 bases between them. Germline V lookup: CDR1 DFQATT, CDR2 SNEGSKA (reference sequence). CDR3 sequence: CSSTRPGETQYF. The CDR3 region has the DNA TGCAGTAGCACACGGCCGGGGGAGACCCAGTACTTC.

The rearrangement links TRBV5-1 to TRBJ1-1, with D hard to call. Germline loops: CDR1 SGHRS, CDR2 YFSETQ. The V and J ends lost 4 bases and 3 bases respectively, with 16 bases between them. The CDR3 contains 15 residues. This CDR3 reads CASSPRRSSDTEAFF. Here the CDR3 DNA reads TGCGCCAGCAGCCCCCGGAGGTCTTCGGACACTGAAGCTTTCTTT.

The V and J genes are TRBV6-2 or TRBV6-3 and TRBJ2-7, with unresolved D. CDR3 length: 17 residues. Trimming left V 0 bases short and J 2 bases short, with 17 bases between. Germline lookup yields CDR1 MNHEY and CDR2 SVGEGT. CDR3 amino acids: CASSYSTSPGKAYEQYF. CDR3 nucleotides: TGTGCCAGCAGTTACTCGACTTCACCCGGTAAGGCCTACGAGCAGTACTTC.

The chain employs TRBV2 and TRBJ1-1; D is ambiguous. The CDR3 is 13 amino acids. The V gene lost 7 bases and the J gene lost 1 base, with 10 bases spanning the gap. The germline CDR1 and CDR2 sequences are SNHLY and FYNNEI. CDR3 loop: CASTPEANTEAFF. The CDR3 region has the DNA TGTGCCAGCACCCCGGAGGCGAACACTGAAGCTTTCTTT. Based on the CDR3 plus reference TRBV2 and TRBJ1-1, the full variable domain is EPEVTQTPSHQVTQMGQEVILRCVPISNHLYFYWYRQILGQKVEFLVSFYNNEISEKSEIFDDQFSVERPDGSNFTLKIRSTKLEDSAMYFCASTPEANTEAFFGQGTRLTVV.

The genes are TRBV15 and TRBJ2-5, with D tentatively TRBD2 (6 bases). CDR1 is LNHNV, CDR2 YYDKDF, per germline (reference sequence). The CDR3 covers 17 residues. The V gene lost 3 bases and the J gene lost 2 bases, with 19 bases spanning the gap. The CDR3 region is CATSSTLRLGRQETQYF. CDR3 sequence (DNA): TGTGCCACCAGCAGCACACTGAGACTAGGGCGTCAAGAGACCCAGTACTTC.

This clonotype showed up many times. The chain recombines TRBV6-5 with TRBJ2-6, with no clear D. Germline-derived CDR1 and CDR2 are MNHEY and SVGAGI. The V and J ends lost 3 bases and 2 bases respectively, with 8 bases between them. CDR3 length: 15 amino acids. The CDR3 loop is CASSYMATGANVLTF. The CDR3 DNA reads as TGTGCCAGCAGTTATATGGCGACTGGGGCCAACGTCCTGACTTTC.

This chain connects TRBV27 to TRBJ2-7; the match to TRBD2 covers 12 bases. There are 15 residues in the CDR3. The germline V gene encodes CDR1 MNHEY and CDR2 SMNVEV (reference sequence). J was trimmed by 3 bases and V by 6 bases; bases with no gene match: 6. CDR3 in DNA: TGTGCCAGCAGCCCGACTAGCGGGGGACTCTACGAGCAGTACTTC. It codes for CASSPTSGGLYEQYF.

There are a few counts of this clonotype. The CDR3 DNA reads TGTGCCAGCAGTTCCCTGGCCCGAAATCAGCCCCAGCATTTT. This sequence encodes CASSSLARNQPQHF. The chain joins TRBV12-3 or TRBV12-4 to TRBJ1-5, with D hard to call. Deletions cut 4 bases from V and 4 bases from J, with 11 bases between. This CDR3 comprises 14 residues.

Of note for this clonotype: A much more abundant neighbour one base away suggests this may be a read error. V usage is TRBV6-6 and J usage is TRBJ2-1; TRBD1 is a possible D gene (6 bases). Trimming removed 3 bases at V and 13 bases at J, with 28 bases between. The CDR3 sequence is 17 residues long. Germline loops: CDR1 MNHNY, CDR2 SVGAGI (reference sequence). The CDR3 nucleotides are TGTGCCAGCAGTTATGGTCGCACAGGGACGAAGATAGAGACCCAGTTCTTC. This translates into CASSYGRTGTKIETQFF.

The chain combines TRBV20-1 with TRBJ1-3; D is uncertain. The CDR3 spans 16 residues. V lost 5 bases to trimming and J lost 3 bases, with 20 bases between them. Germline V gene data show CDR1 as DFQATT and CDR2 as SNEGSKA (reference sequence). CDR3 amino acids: CSAASPHLANGNTIYF. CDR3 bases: TGCAGTGCTGCTTCACCCCACCTGGCGAATGGAAACACCATATATTTT.

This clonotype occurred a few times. The CDR3 sequence is CASRETGLGETQYF. The CDR3 region has the DNA TGTGCCAGCAGAGAGACAGGGTTAGGAGAGACCCAGTACTTC. The V gene is TRBV2, the J gene TRBJ2-5; 7 nucleotides match TRBD1. V lost 6 bases, J lost 4 bases, and 8 bases stayed unmatched. The CDR3 is 14 amino acids. Looked up from germline, CDR1 is SNHLY and CDR2 is FYNNEI.

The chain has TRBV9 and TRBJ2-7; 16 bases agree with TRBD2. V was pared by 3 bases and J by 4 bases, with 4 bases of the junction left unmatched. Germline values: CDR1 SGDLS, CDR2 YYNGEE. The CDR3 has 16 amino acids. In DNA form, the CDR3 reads TGTGCCAGCAGCGGGGGACTAGCGGGGGGGCCTTACGAGCAGTACTTC. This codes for CASSGGLAGGPYEQYF. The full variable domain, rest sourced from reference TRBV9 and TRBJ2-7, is DSGVTQTPKHLITATGQRVTLRCSPRSGDLSVYWYQQSLDQGLQFLIQYYNGEERAKGNILERFSAQQFPDLHSELNLSSLELGDSALYFCASSGGLAGGPYEQYFGPGTRLTVT.

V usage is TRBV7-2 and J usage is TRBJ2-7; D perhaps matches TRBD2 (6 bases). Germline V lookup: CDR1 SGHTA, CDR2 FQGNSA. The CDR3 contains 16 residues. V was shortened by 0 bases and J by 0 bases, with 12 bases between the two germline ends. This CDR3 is CASSLARGLSSYEQYF. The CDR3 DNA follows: TGTGCCAGCAGCTTAGCGCGGGGCCTGAGCTCCTACGAGCAGTACTTC.